This TCR beta chain stems from a study of T cell changes during pregnancy in multiple sclerosis. Profiled with immunoSEQ multiplex PCR; TCRdb holds only in-frame clones, not every one. There are around 15,000 clones in the sample; 93% occur only once, and 2.8% lies in the top ten. The CDR3 loop spans 13 amino acids. Between the trimmed V and J ends, which lost 4 bases and 5 bases, there was a span of 8 bases. Germline CDR1 reads MRHNA; CDR2 reads SNTAGT. In this sample, this clone turned up a few times. This sequence joins TRBV6-4 and TRBJ2-2; D gene unclear. The sequence was collected from a female donor in good health, enrolled as a control in a pregnancy study. The sequenced sample was peripheral blood, obtained in the second trimester of pregnancy. This CDR3 reads CASSATATGELFF. As DNA, the CDR3 is TGTGCCAGCAGTGCAACAGCTACCGGGGAGCTGTTTTTT.